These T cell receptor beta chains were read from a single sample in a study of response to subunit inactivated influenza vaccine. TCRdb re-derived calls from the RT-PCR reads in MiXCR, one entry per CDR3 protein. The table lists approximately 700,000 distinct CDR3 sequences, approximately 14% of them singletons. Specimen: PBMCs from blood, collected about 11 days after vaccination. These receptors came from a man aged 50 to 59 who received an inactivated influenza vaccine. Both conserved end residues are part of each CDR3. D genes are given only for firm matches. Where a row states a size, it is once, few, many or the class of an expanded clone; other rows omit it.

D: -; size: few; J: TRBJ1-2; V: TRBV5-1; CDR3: CASSSQHSNYGYTF; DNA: TGCGCCAGCAGCTCCCAACATAGTAACTATGGCTACACCTTC
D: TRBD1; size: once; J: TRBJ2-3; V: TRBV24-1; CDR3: CATSDTKTGTSDTQYF; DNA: TGTGCCACCAGTGATACCAAGACAGGGACGTCAGATACGCAGTATTTT
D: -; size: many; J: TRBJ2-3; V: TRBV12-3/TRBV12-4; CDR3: CASRGSSTDTQYF; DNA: TGTGCCAGTCGGGGATCGTCCACAGATACGCAGTATTTT
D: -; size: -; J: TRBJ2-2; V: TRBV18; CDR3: CASSPSEGANTGELFF; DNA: TGTGCCAGCTCACCATCGGAGGGGGCAAACACCGGGGAGCTGTTTTTT
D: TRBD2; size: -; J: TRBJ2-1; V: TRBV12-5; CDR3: CASGQGLAGGYNEQFF; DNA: TGTGCTAGTGGTCAAGGACTAGCGGGGGGATACAATGAGCAGTTCTTC
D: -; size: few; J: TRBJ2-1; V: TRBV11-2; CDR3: CASSSQGSGNEQFF; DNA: TGTGCCAGCAGCTCGCAGGGGTCGGGCAATGAGCAGTTCTTC
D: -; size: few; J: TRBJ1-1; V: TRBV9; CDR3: CASSVDQMNTEAFF; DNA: TGTGCCAGCAGCGTAGATCAGATGAACACTGAAGCTTTCTTT
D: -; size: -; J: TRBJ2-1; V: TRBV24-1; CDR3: CATSDPQGGRNEQFF; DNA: TGTGCCACCAGTGATCCACAGGGTGGAAGGAATGAGCAGTTCTTC
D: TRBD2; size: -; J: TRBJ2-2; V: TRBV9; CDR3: CASSVGLADTGELFF; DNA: TGTGCCAGCAGCGTCGGACTAGCGGACACCGGGGAGCTGTTTTTT
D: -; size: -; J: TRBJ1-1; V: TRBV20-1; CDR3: CSAPHGGRTEAFF; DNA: TGCAGTGCTCCCCATGGGGGGCGAACTGAAGCTTTCTTT
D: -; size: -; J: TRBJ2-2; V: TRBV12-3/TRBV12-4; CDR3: CASSSQTPSNTGELFF; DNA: TGTGCCAGCAGTTCACAGACACCCTCGAACACCGGGGAGCTGTTTTTT
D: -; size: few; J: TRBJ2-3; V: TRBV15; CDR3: CATSPSAGYERDTQYF; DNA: TGTGCCACCAGCCCATCTGCAGGGTACGAACGGGATACGCAGTATTTT
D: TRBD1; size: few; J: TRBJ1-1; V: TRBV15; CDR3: CATSRDLGQGFDTEAFF; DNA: TGTGCCACCAGCAGAGATCTGGGACAGGGGTTCGACACTGAAGCTTTCTTT
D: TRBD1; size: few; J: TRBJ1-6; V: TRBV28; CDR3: CASINRGRGNSPLHF; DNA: TGTGCCAGCATCAACAGGGGAAGGGGTAATTCACCCCTCCACTTT
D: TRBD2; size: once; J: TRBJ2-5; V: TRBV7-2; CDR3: CASSLQREGTQYF; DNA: TGTGCCAGCAGCTTACAGCGGGAAGGGACCCAGTACTTC
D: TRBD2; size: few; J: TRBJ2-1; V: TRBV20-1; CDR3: CSAPSGTSDNEQFF; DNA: TGCAGTGCTCCGAGCGGGACTAGCGACAATGAGCAGTTCTTC
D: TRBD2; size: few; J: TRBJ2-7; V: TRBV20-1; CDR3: CSARSQRGGAYEQYF; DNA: TGCAGTGCTAGAAGTCAGCGGGGGGGCGCCTACGAGCAGTACTTC
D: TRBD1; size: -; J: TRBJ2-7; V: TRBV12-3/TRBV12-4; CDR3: CANPGQGFSYEQYF; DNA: TGTGCCAACCCGGGACAGGGGTTCTCCTACGAGCAGTACTTC
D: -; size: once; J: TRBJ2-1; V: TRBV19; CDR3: CASSPGRQGSYNEQFF; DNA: TGTGCCAGTAGTCCCGGGAGACAGGGCTCCTACAATGAGCAGTTCTTC
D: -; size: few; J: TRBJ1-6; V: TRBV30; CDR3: CAWSQEAYNSPLHF; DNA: TGTGCCTGGAGCCAGGAGGCCTATAATTCACCCCTCCACTTT
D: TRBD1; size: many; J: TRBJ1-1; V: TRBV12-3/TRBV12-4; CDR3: CASSLRGQGEAFF; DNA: TGTGCCAGCAGTTTACGGGGACAGGGTGAAGCTTTCTTT
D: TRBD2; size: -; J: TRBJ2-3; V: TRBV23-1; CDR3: CASSQSPSLAGDHTDTQYF; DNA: TGCGCCAGCAGTCAATCGCCTTCCCTAGCGGGGGACCACACAGATACGCAGTATTTT
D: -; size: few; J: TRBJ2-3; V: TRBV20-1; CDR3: CSAAGVSGTDTQYF; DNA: TGCAGTGCAGCAGGGGTTTCGGGCACAGATACGCAGTATTTT
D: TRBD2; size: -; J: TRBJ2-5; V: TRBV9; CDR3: CASSVTSGGALETQYF; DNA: TGTGCCAGCAGCGTTACGTCCGGGGGGGCGCTGGAGACCCAGTACTTC
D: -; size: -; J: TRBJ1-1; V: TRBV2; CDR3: CASSEVQQNTEAFF; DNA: TGTGCCAGCAGTGAAGTTCAACAGAACACTGAAGCTTTCTTT
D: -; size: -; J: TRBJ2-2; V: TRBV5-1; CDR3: CASSSTSGNAGELFF; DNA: TGCGCCAGCAGCTCTACCAGCGGTAACGCCGGGGAGCTGTTTTTT
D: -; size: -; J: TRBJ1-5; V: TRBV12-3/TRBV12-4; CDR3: CASSFRSGDYQPQHF; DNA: TGTGCCAGCAGTTTCCGTTCGGGGGACTATCAGCCCCAGCATTTT
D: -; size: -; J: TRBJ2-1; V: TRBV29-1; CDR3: CSVVPRRNEQFF; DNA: TGCAGCGTTGTCCCCCGCCGGAATGAGCAGTTCTTC
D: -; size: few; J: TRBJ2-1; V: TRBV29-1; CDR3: CSVPGLDEQFF; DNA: TGCAGCGTTCCGGGTCTGGATGAGCAGTTCTTC
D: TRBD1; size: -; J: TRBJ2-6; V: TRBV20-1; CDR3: CSARDRSGTDHSGANVLTF; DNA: TGCAGTGCTAGAGATCGATCCGGGACAGACCACTCTGGGGCCAACGTCCTGACTTTC
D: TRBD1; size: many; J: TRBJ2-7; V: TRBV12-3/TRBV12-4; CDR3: CASSLRYLGQGSYEQYF; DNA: TGTGCCAGCAGTTTAAGGTACTTAGGACAGGGTTCCTACGAGCAGTACTTC
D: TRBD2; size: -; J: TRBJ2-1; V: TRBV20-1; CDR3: CSATSGSLSYNEQFF; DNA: TGCAGTGCTACGAGCGGGAGTCTGTCCTACAATGAGCAGTTCTTC
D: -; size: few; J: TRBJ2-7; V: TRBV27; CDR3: CASSLYRTQDYEQYF; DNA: TGTGCCAGCAGTTTGTACCGGACACAGGACTACGAGCAGTACTTC
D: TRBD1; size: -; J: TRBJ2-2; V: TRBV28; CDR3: CASSPGQGGSGELFF; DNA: TGTGCCAGCAGTCCTGGACAGGGAGGATCCGGGGAGCTGTTTTTT
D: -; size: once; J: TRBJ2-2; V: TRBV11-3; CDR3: CALRGPGELFF; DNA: TGTGCCCTTCGGGGGCCCGGGGAGCTGTTTTTT